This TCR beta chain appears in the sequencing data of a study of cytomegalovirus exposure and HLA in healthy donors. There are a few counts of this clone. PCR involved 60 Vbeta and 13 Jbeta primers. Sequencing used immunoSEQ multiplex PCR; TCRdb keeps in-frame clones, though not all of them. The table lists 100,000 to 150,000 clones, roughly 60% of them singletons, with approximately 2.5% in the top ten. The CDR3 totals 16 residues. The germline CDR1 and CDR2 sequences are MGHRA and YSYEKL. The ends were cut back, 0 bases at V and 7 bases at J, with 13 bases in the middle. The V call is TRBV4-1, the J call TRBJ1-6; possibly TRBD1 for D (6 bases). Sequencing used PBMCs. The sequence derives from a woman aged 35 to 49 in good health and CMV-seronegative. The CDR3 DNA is TGCGCCAGCAGCCAAGAACCAAGGGGGAGCAATTCACCCCTCCACTTT. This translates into CASSQEPRGSNSPLHF.